This T cell receptor beta chain was profiled in a study of blood T cell repertoires in COVID-19. Study-wide background: The analysed material was cDNA or gDNA that came from T cells, B-cell-depleted T cells, or PBMCs.

From germline, CDR1 is SGHDT and CDR2 YYEEEE. The CDR3 runs to 15 residues. J gave up 7 bases and V 1 base, and 10 bases lay outside the gene matches. Seattle patients were enrolled while actively infected and followed longitudinally. Original processing methods: For nucleated cells, counts were estimated from reference gene primer amplification. Produced via immunoSEQ multiplex PCR; TCRdb's table is partial and in-frame only. V, J and clone size reflect that table, while D and trimming were determined from the DNA. The top ten hold approximately 11% of the sample, which has some 150,000 clones, about nine tenths seen once.

The rearrangement joins TRBV5-6 to TRBJ2-5; TRBD2 matches 7 bases. This clonotype was sampled from an older woman with COVID-19, enrolled during active disease. The specimen sequenced was peripheral blood. For the CDR3, the DNA is TGTGCCAGCAGCTTGTCTGGCGGGAGCTTGTGGACCCAGTACTTC. It specifies CASSLSGGSLWTQYF.